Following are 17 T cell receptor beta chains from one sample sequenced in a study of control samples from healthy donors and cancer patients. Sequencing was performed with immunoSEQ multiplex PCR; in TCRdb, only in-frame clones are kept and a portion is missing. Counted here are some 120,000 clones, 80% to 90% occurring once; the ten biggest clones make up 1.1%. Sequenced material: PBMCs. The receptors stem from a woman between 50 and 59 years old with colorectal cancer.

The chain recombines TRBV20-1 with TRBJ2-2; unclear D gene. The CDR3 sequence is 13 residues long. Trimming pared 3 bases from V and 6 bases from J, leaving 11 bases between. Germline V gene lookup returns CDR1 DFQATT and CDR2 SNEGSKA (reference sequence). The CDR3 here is CSASLFAAGELFF. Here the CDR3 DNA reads TGCAGTGCTAGTCTTTTCGCTGCCGGGGAGCTGTTTTTT.

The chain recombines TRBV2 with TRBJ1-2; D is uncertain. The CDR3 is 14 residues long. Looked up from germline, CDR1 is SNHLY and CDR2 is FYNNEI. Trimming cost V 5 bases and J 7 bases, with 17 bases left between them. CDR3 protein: CASSTTRLGPGYTF. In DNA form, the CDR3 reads TGTGCCAGCAGTACGACACGACTTGGCCCTGGCTACACCTTC.

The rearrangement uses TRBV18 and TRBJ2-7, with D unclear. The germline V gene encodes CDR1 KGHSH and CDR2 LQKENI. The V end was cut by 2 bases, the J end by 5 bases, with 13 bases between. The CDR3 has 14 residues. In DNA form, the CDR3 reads TGTGCCAGCTCACCAGACGTCCAGGTGGACGAGCAGTACTTC. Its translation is CASSPDVQVDEQYF. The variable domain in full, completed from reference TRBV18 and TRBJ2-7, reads NAGVMQNPRHLVRRRGQEARLRCSPMKGHSHVYWYRQLPEEGLKFMVYLQKENIIDESGMPKERFSAEFPKEGPSILRIQQVVRGDSAAYFCASSPDVQVDEQYFGPGTRLTVT.

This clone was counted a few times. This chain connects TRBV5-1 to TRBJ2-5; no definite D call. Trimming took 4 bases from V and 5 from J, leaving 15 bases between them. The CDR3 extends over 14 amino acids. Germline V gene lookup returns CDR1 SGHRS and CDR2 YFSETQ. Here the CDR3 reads CASSQGGVRETQYF. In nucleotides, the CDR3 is TGCGCCAGCAGCCAAGGTGGGGTCCGCGAGACCCAGTACTTC.

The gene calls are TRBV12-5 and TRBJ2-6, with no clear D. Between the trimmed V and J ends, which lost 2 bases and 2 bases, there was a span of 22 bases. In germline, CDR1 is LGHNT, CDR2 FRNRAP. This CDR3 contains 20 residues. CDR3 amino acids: CASGLTPRWQNRPGANVLTF. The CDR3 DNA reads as TGTGCTAGTGGTTTGACCCCCCGCTGGCAGAATAGGCCTGGGGCCAACGTCCTGACTTTC.

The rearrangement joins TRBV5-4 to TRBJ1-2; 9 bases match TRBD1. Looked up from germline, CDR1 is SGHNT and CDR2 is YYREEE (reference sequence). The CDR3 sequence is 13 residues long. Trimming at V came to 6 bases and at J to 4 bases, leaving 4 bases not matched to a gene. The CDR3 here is CASTRDRVYGYTF. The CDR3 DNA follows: TGTGCCAGCACCCGGGACAGGGTCTATGGCTACACCTTC.

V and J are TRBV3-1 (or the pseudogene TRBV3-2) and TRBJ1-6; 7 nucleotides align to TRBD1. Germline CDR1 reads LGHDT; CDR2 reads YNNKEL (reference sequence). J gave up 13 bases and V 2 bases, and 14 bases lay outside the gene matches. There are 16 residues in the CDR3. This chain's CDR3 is CASSQRQGDSWDPLHF. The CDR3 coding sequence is TGTGCCAGCAGCCAAAGACAGGGAGATTCGTGGGACCCCCTCCACTTT.

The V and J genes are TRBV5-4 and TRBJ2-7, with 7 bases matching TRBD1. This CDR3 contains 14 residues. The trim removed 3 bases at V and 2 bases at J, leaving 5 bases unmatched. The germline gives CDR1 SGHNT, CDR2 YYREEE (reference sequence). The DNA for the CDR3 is TGTGCCAGCAGCTCGGGACAGTTACCCTACGAGCAGTACTTC. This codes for CASSSGQLPYEQYF.

For the CDR3, the DNA is TGTGCCAGCAGTGATTCTACAGAAAATTATCAGCCCCAGCATTTT. It codes for CASSDSTENYQPQHF. The V and J genes are TRBV25-1 and TRBJ1-5, with no clear D. The CDR3 is made up of 15 amino acids. Trimming left V 3 bases short and J 5 bases short, with 14 bases between. Germline V lookup: CDR1 MGHDK, CDR2 SYGVNS.

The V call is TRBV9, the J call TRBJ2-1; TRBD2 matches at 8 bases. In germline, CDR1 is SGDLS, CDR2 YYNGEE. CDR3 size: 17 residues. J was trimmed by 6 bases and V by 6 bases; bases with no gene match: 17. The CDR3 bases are TGTGCCAGCACCCGAGGGGAGGGGGACGGGAGGGGCAATGAGCAGTTCTTC. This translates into CASTRGEGDGRGNEQFF.

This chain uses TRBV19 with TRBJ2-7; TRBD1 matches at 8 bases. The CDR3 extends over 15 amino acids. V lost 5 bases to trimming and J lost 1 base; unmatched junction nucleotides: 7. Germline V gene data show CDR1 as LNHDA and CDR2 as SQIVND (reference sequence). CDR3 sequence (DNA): TGTGCCAGTAGTGAGCCCGGGGACAGGTCCTACGAGCAGTACTTC. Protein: CASSEPGDRSYEQYF.

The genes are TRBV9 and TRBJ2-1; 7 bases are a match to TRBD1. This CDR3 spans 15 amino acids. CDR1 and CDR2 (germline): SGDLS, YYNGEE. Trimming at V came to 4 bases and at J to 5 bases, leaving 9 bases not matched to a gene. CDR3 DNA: TGTGCCAGCAGCCCAAGGGGACAGACAGACAATGAGCAGTTCTTC. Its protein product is CASSPRGQTDNEQFF.

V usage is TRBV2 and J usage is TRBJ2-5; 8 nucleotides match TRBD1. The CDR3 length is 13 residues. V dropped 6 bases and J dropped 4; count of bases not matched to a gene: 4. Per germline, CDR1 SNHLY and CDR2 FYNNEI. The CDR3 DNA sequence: TGTGCCAGCAGGGACAGGGAATTAGAGACCCAGTACTTC. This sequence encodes CASRDRELETQYF.

The CDR3 region is CASGIISNQPQHF. The CDR3 DNA reads as TGTGCCAGTGGGATTATTAGCAATCAGCCCCAGCATTTT. The chain uses TRBV2 and TRBJ1-5; D is ambiguous. This CDR3 comprises 13 residues. Deletions cut 9 bases from V and 0 bases from J, with 9 bases between. In germline, CDR1 is SNHLY, CDR2 FYNNEI.

CDR3: CASSLASGVIQETQYF. CDR3 nucleotide sequence: TGTGCCAGCAGCTTAGCTAGCGGGGTGATCCAAGAGACCCAGTACTTC. This rearrangement joins TRBV7-2 to TRBJ2-5, with 8 bases that match TRBD2. With V trimmed by 0 bases and J by 1 base, 4 bases remained unmatched. Germline V CDR1 and CDR2: SGHTA, FQGNSA. The CDR3 is made up of 16 amino acids. The full variable domain, with the rest looked up from reference TRBV7-2 and TRBJ2-5, is GAGVSQSPSNKVTEKGKDVELRCDPISGHTALYWYRQSLGQGLEFLIYFQGNSAPDKSGLPSDRFSAERTGGSVSTLTIQRTQQEDSAVYLCASSLASGVIQETQYFGPGTRLLVL.

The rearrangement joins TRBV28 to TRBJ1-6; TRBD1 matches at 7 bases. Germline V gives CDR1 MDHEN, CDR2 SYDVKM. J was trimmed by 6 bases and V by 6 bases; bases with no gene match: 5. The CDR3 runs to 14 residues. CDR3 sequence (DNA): TGTGCCAGCAGGGGACAGATCCCTAATTCACCCCTCCACTTT. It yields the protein CASRGQIPNSPLHF.

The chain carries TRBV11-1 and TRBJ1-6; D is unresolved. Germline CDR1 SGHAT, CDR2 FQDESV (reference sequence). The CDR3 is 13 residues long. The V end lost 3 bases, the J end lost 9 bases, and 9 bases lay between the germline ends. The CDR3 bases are TGTGCCAGCAGCTTTGAAGGGTCTTCACCCCTCCACTTT. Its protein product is CASSFEGSSPLHF.